This is a list of T cell receptor beta chains from one sample in a study of blood T cell repertoires in COVID-19. Method: immunoSEQ multiplex PCR; TCRdb's copy keeps in-frame clones and lacks some. The sample consists of around 120,000 clones, approximately 84% of them appearing once. The sequenced sample was peripheral blood. The receptors were sampled from a human donor in a cohort sampled during active COVID-19. Both conserved end residues are part of each CDR3. D genes are given only for firm matches. Size tells how often a clone was seen (once, few, many) or the class of an expanded clone, and some rows leave it out.

j_call clone_size d_call v_call cdr3_aa cdr3_nt
TRBJ1-2 . . TRBV7-9 CASRVSEGYGYTF TGTGCCAGCAGGGTCTCGGAGGGCTATGGCTACACCTTC
TRBJ1-5 . . TRBV28 CASSSLLFAEAGPGNQPQHF TGTGCCAGCAGCAGCCTCTTGTTTGCGGAAGCTGGCCCGGGCAATCAGCCCCAGCATTTT
TRBJ1-2 few . TRBV6-6 CASSGGTDLGGYTF TGTGCCAGCAGTGGAGGGACGGACCTCGGCGGCTACACCTTC
TRBJ2-2 . TRBD2 TRBV5-1 CASSLSVSLAGLGELFF TGCGCCAGCAGCTTGTCGGTTAGTCTAGCGGGACTCGGGGAGCTGTTTTTT
TRBJ1-5 . . TRBV3-1/TRBV3-2 CASSQDVVERNQPQHF TGTGCCAGCAGCCAAGACGTAGTCGAACGGAATCAGCCCCAGCATTTT
TRBJ2-7 once TRBD2 TRBV6-2/TRBV6-3 CASSHLAGGRVGEQYF TGTGCCAGCAGTCATTTAGCGGGAGGAAGGGTTGGCGAGCAGTACTTC
TRBJ1-1 . . TRBV18 CASSLPVGGTEAFF TGTGCCAGCTCACTGCCCGTTGGGGGGACTGAAGCTTTCTTT
TRBJ2-7 . . TRBV30 CAWMRPGAGGYEQYF TGTGCCTGGATGCGACCGGGGGCAGGGGGCTACGAGCAGTACTTC
TRBJ2-3 once . TRBV7-3 CASSRQFGAQDTQYF TGTGCCAGCAGCCGACAGTTCGGTGCACAGGATACGCAGTATTTT
TRBJ2-1 few TRBD2 TRBV27 CASSRTSGFNEQFF TGTGCCAGCAGCCGGACTAGCGGGTTTAATGAGCAGTTCTTC
TRBJ1-2 once . TRBV7-2 CASSFTTGYYTF TGTGCCAGCAGCTTTACGACGGGTTACTACACCTTC
TRBJ1-4 . . TRBV11-2 CASSLDSPGGANEKLFF TGTGCCAGCAGCTTAGATAGCCCCGGAGGGGCTAATGAAAAACTGTTTTTT
TRBJ2-7 . . TRBV3-1/TRBV3-2 CASSQGASGGSYEQYF TGTGCCAGCAGCCAAGGGGCTTCGGGGGGCAGCTACGAGCAGTACTTC
TRBJ2-1 . . TRBV9 CASSVEQGVYNEQFF TGTGCCAGCAGCGTAGAGCAGGGTGTATACAATGAGCAGTTCTTC
TRBJ1-5 . . TRBV4-3 CASSQVGRGGYSNQPQHF TGCGCCAGCAGCCAAGTGGGTCGGGGGGGCTATAGCAATCAGCCCCAGCATTTT
TRBJ1-2 . . TRBV3-1/TRBV3-2 CASTTGSSYGYTF TGTGCCAGCACCACAGGGAGCTCCTATGGCTACACCTTC
TRBJ1-1 . . TRBV20-1 CSPYMNTEAFF TGCAGTCCGTACATGAACACTGAAGCTTTCTTT
TRBJ2-5 . TRBD2 TRBV3-1/TRBV3-2 CASSPPGTSGGARETQYF TGTGCCAGCAGCCCTCCAGGGACTAGCGGGGGGGCACGAGAGACCCAGTACTTC
TRBJ2-1 few TRBD1 TRBV5-1 CASSSQGAGNEQFF TGCGCCAGCAGCTCACAGGGGGCTGGTAATGAGCAGTTCTTC
TRBJ2-1 . . TRBV28 CASSLWGLEQFF TGTGCCAGCAGTTTATGGGGGCTGGAGCAGTTCTTC
TRBJ1-1 . TRBD1 TRBV14 CASSFTGTGGLSAFF TGTGCCAGCAGCTTTACCGGGACAGGGGGACTGTCGGCTTTCTTT
TRBJ2-1 . TRBD1 TRBV19 CASGDRAYEQFF TGTGCCAGCGGGGACAGGGCCTATGAGCAGTTCTTC
TRBJ1-2 few TRBD1 TRBV5-1 CASSSGPGQGDYGYTF TGCGCCAGCAGCTCGGGTCCGGGACAGGGCGACTATGGCTACACCTTC
TRBJ2-2 . TRBD1 TRBV4-3 CASSQDLGDRISNTGELFF TGCGCCAGCAGCCAAGATTTAGGGGACAGAATATCGAACACCGGGGAGCTGTTTTTT
TRBJ2-1 . TRBD2 TRBV3-1/TRBV3-2 CASSPGGGLSYNEQFF TGTGCCAGCAGCCCCGGGGGGGGGCTCTCCTACAATGAGCAGTTCTTC
TRBJ2-1 . TRBD1 TRBV6-2/TRBV6-3 CASSRKRGQGTGLGSSYNEQFF TGTGCCAGCAGCCGCAAAAGGGGACAGGGTACTGGGTTGGGAAGCTCCTACAATGAGCAGTTCTTC
TRBJ2-3 . . TRBV10-3 CAISEKELVTDTQYF TGTGCCATCAGTGAGAAGGAACTAGTCACAGATACGCAGTATTTT
TRBJ1-1 . TRBD1 TRBV30 CAWNRGTANTEAFF TGTGCCTGGAATCGGGGGACAGCAAACACTGAAGCTTTCTTT
TRBJ2-1 . . TRBV5-1 CASSLSFQAAYNEQFF TGCGCCAGCAGCCTATCCTTCCAGGCCGCCTACAATGAGCAGTTCTTC
TRBJ1-4 . TRBD1 TRBV13 CASSLGRGQGSEKLFF TGTGCCAGCAGCTTAGGCCGAGGACAGGGGTCTGAAAAACTGTTTTTT
TRBJ1-1 . TRBD1 TRBV7-6 CASSLLGPGTGGGTEAFF TGTGCCAGCAGCTTGCTCGGCCCCGGGACAGGGGGGGGCACTGAAGCTTTCTTT
TRBJ2-1 few . TRBV5-1 CASSLAQTGDEQFF TGCGCCAGCAGCTTGGCACAGACAGGCGATGAGCAGTTCTTC
TRBJ2-1 . . TRBV15 CATSRRDWDEQFF TGTGCCACCAGCCGGCGGGATTGGGATGAGCAGTTCTTC
TRBJ1-6 . TRBD1 TRBV7-2 CASSFKQGNSPLHF TGTGCCAGCAGCTTTAAACAGGGGAATTCACCCCTCCACTTT
TRBJ2-3 . TRBD2 TRBV9 CASSGFSGRAGDTQYF TGTGCCAGCAGCGGATTTAGCGGGAGGGCCGGAGATACGCAGTATTTT
TRBJ2-7 . . TRBV6-2/TRBV6-3 CASSYPLHAVREQYF TGTGCCAGCAGTTACCCCCTACATGCGGTGAGGGAGCAGTACTTC
TRBJ1-6 . TRBD1 TRBV9 CASSVHRGNSPLHF TGTGCCAGCAGCGTACACAGGGGAAATTCACCCCTCCACTTT
TRBJ1-5 . . TRBV27 CAGERGSYDQPQHF TGTGCCGGCGAACGGGGGAGTTATGATCAGCCCCAGCATTTT
TRBJ2-3 . TRBD2 TRBV6-2/TRBV6-3 CASSYGLAGSDTQYF TGTGCCAGCAGTTACGGACTAGCGGGGTCAGATACGCAGTATTTT
TRBJ1-6 once . TRBV4-1 CASSQAGSSSPLHF TGCGCCAGCAGCCAAGCGGGGTCCAGTTCACCCCTCCACTTT
TRBJ1-2 . TRBD1 TRBV6-6 CASSYSGQGGYGYTF TGTGCCAGCAGTTACTCCGGGCAGGGGGGCTATGGCTACACCTTC
TRBJ1-1 . TRBD1 TRBV29-1 CSATGQTNTEAFF TGCAGCGCTACGGGACAGACGAACACTGAAGCTTTCTTT
TRBJ2-7 once . TRBV4-1 CASSPVGGSYEQYF TGCGCCAGCAGTCCAGTAGGGGGATCCTACGAGCAGTACTTC
TRBJ2-2 . . TRBV7-2 CASSLSVDTSTGELFF TGTGCCAGCAGCCTCAGCGTGGACACGAGCACCGGGGAGCTGTTTTTT
TRBJ2-5 . TRBD2 TRBV24-1 CATSEASGRAYRETQYF TGTGCCACCAGCGAGGCTAGCGGGAGGGCCTACCGGGAGACCCAGTACTTC
TRBJ2-7 . . TRBV6-5 CASMGGGSFRFEQYF TGTGCCAGCATGGGTGGAGGGAGCTTTAGGTTCGAGCAGTACTTC
TRBJ1-1 . . TRBV24-1 CATSGGGKNTEAFF TGTGCCACCAGTGGTGGAGGGAAGAACACTGAAGCTTTCTTT
TRBJ1-5 once . TRBV7-9 CASSFPNQPQHF TGTGCCAGCAGCTTCCCGAATCAGCCCCAGCATTTT
TRBJ2-7 once TRBD2 TRBV6-1 CASSEWSSGIHEQYF TGTGCCAGCAGTGAATGGTCTAGCGGGATCCACGAGCAGTACTTC
TRBJ2-2 . . TRBV5-4 CASSSPSANTGELFF TGTGCCAGCAGCTCCCCGTCGGCGAACACCGGGGAGCTGTTTTTT
TRBJ1-1 . TRBD1 TRBV7-9 CASRNTGGTTEAFF TGTGCCAGCAGGAATACAGGGGGTACTACTGAAGCTTTCTTT
TRBJ1-4 . TRBD1 TRBV19 CASSDRDSPNEKLFF TGTGCCAGTAGTGACCGGGACAGCCCTAATGAAAAACTGTTTTTT